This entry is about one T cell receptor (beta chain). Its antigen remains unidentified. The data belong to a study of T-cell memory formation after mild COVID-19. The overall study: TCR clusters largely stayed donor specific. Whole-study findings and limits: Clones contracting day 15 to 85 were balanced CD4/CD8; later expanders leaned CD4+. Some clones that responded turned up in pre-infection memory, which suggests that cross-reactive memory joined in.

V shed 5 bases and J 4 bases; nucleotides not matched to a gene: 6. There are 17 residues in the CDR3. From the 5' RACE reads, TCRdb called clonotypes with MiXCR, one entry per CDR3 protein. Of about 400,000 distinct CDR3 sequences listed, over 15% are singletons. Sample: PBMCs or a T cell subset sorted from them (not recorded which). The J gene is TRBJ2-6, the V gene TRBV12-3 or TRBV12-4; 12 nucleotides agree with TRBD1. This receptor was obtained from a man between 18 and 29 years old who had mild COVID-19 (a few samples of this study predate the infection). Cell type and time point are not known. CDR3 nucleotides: TGTGCCAGCAGTGCGGGACAGGGGGCGAGCGGGGCCAACGTCCTGACTTTC. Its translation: CASSAGQGASGANVLTF.